Sequencing of this TCR beta chain was carried out in a study of shared clonotypes between healthy human individuals. Across the study: A couple of female and a few male donors aged 18 to 49 were enrolled. Whole-study results and caveats: It was expected that sequencing depth would affect clonotype sharing among donors. The genetic and exposure-history diversity represented was limited by few donors.

The CDR3 runs to 14 residues. Germline CDR1 reads LGHNT; CDR2 reads FRNRAP. The junction had 1 base not matched to a gene; V was cut back by 3 bases and J by 7 bases. This clone appeared once. Antigen: not known. Other nucleotide sequences from this sample produce the same CDR3. Into CD45RA+ naive and CD45RA-negative memory subsets, the CD4+ cells were split. Only in-frame clones appear in the TCRdb table, and some are missing; sequencing was by immunoSEQ multiplex PCR. The sample shows about 770,000 clones, over 55% of them seen only once. The sequence derives from a woman aged 25 to 45 in good health. Sequenced: memory CD4+ T cells sorted from blood. The subset here: CD45RA-negative fraction. V is TRBV12-5 and J is TRBJ2-1; the match to TRBD2 covers 12 bases. CDR3 sequence: CASGLGTSGNEQFF. In nucleotides, the CDR3 is TGTGCTAGTGGTTTAGGGACTAGCGGGAATGAGCAGTTCTTC.